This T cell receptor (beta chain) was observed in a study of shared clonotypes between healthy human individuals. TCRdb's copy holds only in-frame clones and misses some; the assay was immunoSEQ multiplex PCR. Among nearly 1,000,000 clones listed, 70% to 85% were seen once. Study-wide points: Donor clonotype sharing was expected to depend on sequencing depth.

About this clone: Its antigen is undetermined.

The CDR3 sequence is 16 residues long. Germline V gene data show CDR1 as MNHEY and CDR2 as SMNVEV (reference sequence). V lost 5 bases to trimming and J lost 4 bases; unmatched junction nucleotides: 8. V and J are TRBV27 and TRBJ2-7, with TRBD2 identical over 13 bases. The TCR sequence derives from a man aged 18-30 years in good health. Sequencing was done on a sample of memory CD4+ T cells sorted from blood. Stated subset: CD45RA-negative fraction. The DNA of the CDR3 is TGTGCCAGCAGTCTCCGGACTAGCGGGAGCTCTTACGAGCAGTACTTC. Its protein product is CASSLRTSGSSYEQYF.